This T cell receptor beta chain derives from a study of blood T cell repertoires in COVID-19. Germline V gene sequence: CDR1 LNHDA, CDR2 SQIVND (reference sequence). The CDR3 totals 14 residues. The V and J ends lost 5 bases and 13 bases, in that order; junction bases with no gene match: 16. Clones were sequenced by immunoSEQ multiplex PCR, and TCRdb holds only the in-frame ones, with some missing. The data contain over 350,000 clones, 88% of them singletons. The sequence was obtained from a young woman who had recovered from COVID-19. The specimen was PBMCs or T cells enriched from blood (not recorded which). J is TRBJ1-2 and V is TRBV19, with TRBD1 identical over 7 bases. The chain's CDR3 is CASSSAGGLWSSTF. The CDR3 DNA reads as TGTGCCAGTAGTTCAGCAGGGGGTTTATGGAGCTCCACCTTC. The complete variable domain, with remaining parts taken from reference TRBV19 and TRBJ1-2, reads DGGITQSPKYLFRKEGQNVTLSCEQNLNHDAMYWYRQDPGQGLRLIYYSQIVNDFQKGDIAEGYSVSREKKESFPLTVTSAQKNPTAFYLCASSSAGGLWSSTFGSGTRLTVV.